This is a list of T cell receptor beta chains from one sample in a study of cytomegalovirus exposure and HLA in healthy donors. Sequencing used immunoSEQ multiplex PCR; TCRdb keeps in-frame clones, though not all of them. Among about 130,000 clones listed, around 80% were seen once. The sample comprised PBMCs. These receptors came from a woman in her fifties or sixties in good health and CMV-seronegative. The conserved cysteine and the conserved F or W are not part of the CDR3 here.

j_gene	v_gene	CDR3aa
TRBJ2-2	TRBV6-4	ASSQLAGGAGELF
TRBJ2-4	TRBV2	ASSDASLAKNIQY
TRBJ2-3	TRBV30	AWSVGGVADTQY
TRBJ1-5	TRBV19	ASSSLMDRGNQPQH
TRBJ1-2	TRBV5-8	ASSFIPGSGDYGYT
TRBJ2-2	TRBV7-6	ASSLAGPPAGELF
TRBJ2-3	TRBV19	ASKREVNADTQY
TRBJ2-3	TRBV7-3	ASSLGLALRRDTQY
TRBJ1-5	TRBV28	ASTKGVNQPQH
TRBJ1-1	TRBV27	ASRPQLGGLTEAF
TRBJ1-2	TRBV2	ASSEVGSTNYGYT
TRBJ2-1	TRBV4-3	ASSQEIASGIRSGNEQF
TRBJ1-1	TRBV25-1	ASSEEWGWGTEAF
TRBJ2-1	TRBV6-6	ASRGTGGYNEQF
TRBJ2-7	TRBV29-1	SVDQGSIYEQY
TRBJ1-2	TRBV5-4	ASSSETDRVANYGYT
TRBJ2-2	TRBV18	ASSPTEAGELF
TRBJ2-1	TRBV5-1	ASSMALLGGEQF
TRBJ1-5	TRBV19	ASSIGQGANGNQPQH
TRBJ2-3	TRBV4-3	ASSQETGGGTDTQY
TRBJ1-2	TRBV5-8	ASSWTVGYT
TRBJ2-3	TRBV28	ASSPLAPTDTQY
TRBJ2-7	TRBV4-2	ASSQGQGEAYEQY
TRBJ2-1	TRBV12-5	ASAIPRGSYNEQF
TRBJ1-5	TRBV5-5	ASSIDRVHQPQH
TRBJ1-2	TRBV7-8	ASSLLVQGGGYGYT
TRBJ1-1	TRBV9	ASSVATGGGYTEAF
TRBJ1-5	TRBV15	ATSRGENSNQPQH
TRBJ2-7	TRBV29-1	SVGASYEQY
TRBJ1-1	TRBV6-1	ASSSQGLNTEAF
TRBJ2-6	TRBV6-5	ASSYGGSSGANVLT